What follows is one TCR beta chain and its context. A modified ARM-PCR protocol with three rounds of nested PCR amplified TCRbeta. TCRdb redid the calling of the multiplex PCR reads with MiXCR, one entry per CDR3 protein. The table lists 90,000 to 130,000 distinct CDR3 sequences, over 75% of them singletons. This record comes from a study of tumor and adjacent non-tumor tissue in lung cancer. Study at large: Each sample yielded approximately 4.2 million productive TCRbeta reads on average.

No cell sorting was done before RNA was extracted from the tissue. The origin of this receptor is a man between 70 and 80 years old with non-small cell lung cancer. The material sequenced was lung tumor tissue.

CDR3 DNA: TGTGTCAGGAGCTCGACAGGAGAAAATTCACCCCTCCACTTT. Translated: CVRSSTGENSPLHF. J is TRBJ1-6 and V is TRBV13, with D possibly matching TRBD1 (6 bases). Germline V lookup: CDR1 PRHDT, CDR2 FYEKMQ (reference sequence). This CDR3 has 14 residues.